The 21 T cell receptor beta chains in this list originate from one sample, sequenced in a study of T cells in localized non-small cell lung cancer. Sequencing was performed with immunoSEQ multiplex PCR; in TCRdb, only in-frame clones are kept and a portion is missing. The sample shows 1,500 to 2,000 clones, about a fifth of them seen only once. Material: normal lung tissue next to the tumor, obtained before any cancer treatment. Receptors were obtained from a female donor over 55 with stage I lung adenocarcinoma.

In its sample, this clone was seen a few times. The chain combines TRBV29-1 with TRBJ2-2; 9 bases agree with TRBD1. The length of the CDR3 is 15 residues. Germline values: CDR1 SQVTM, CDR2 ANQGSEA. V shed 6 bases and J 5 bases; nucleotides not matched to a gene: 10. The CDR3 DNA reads TGCAGCGTAAAATTCCCGGGACAGGGAACCGGGGAGCTGTTTTTT. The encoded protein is CSVKFPGQGTGELFF.

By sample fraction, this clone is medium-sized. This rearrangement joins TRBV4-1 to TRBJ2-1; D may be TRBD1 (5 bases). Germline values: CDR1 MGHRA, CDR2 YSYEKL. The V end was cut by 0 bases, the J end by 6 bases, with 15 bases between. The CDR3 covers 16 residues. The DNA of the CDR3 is TGCGCCAGCAGCCAAGATCTAGGGGATTCGGGCAATGAGCAGTTCTTC. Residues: CASSQDLGDSGNEQFF.

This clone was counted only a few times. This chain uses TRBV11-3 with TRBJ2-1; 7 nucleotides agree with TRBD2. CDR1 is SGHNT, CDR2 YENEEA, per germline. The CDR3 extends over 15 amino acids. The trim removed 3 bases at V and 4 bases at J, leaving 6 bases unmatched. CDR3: CASSLWRGNYNEQFF. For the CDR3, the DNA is TGTGCCAGCAGCTTGTGGCGGGGGAATTACAATGAGCAGTTCTTC.

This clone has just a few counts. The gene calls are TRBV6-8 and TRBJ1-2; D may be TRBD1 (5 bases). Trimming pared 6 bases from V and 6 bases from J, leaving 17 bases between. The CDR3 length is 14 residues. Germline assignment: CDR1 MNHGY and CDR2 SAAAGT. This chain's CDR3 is CASSFSVQANGYTF. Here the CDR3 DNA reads TGTGCCAGCAGCTTCTCCGTACAGGCAAATGGCTACACCTTC.

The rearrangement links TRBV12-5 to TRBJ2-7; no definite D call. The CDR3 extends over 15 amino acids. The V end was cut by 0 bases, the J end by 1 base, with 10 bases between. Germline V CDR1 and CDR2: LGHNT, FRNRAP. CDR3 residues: CASGLVKDPSYEQYF. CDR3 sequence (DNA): TGTGCTAGTGGTTTGGTAAAAGATCCATCCTACGAGCAGTACTTC.

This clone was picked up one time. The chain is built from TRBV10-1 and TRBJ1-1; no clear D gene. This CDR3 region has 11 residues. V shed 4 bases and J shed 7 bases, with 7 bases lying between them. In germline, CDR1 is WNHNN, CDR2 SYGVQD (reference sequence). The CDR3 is CASSGGLEAFF. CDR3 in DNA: TGCGCCAGCAGTGGCGGCCTTGAAGCTTTCTTT.

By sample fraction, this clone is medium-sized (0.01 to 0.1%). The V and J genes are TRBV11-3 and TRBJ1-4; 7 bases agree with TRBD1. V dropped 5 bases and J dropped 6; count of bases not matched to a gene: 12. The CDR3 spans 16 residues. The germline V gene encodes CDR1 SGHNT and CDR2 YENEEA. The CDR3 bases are TGTGCCAGCAGCCCAGAACCCCGACAGGGTCATGAAAAACTGTTTTTT. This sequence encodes CASSPEPRQGHEKLFF.

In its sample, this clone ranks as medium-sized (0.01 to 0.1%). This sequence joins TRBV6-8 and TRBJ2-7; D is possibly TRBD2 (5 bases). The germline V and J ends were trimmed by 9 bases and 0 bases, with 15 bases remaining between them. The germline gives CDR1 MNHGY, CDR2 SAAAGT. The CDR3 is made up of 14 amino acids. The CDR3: CASKRAEDSYEQYF. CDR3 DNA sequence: TGTGCCAGTAAAAGGGCGGAGGACTCCTACGAGCAGTACTTC.

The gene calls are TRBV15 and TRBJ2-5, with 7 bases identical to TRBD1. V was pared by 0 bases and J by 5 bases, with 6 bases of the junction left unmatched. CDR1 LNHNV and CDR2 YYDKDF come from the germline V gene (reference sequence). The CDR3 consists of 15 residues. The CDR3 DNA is TGTGCCACCAGCAGAGATCCGACAGGGTGGGAGACCCAGTACTTC. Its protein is CATSRDPTGWETQYF.

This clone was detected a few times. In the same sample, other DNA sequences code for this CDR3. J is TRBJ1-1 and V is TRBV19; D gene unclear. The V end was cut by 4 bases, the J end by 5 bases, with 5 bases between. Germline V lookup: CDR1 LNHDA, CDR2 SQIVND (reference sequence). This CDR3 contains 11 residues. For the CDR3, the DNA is TGTGCCAGTAGTACGGGTACTGAAGCTTTCTTT. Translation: CASSTGTEAFF. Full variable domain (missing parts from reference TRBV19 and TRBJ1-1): DGGITQSPKYLFRKEGQNVTLSCEQNLNHDAMYWYRQDPGQGLRLIYYSQIVNDFQKGDIAEGYSVSREKKESFPLTVTSAQKNPTAFYLCASSTGTEAFFGQGTRLTVV.

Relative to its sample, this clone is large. The CDR3 DNA follows: TGTGCCAGCAGTTACTCGAGTAATGTCTGGCAGCTAGTAGCTAACTATGGCTACACCTTC. As protein: CASSYSSNVWQLVANYGYTF. The rearrangement joins TRBV6-8 to TRBJ1-2, with no clear D. From germline, CDR1 is MNHGY and CDR2 SAAAGT. The CDR3 spans 20 residues. V was cut by 0 bases and J by 0 bases, with 23 bases left in between.

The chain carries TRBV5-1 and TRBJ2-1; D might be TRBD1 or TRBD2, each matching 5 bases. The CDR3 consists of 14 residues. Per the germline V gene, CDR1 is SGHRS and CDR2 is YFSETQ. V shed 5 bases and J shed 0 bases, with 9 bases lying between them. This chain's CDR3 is CASRRDLSYNEQFF. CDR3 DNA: TGCGCCAGCAGGAGGGACCTCTCCTACAATGAGCAGTTCTTC.

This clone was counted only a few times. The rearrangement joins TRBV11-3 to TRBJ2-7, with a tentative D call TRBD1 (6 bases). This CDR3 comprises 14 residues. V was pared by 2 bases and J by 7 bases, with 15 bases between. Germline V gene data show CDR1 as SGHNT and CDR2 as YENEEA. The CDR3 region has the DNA TGTGCCAGCAGCTTATCGACAGGCCTTGGGGAGCAGTACTTC. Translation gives CASSLSTGLGEQYF. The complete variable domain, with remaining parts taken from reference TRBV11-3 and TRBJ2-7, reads EAGVVQSPRYKIIEKKQPVAFWCNPISGHNTLYWYLQNLGQGPELLIRYENEEAVDDSQLPKDRFSAERLKGVDSTLKIQPAELGDSAVYLCASSLSTGLGEQYFGPGTRLTVT.

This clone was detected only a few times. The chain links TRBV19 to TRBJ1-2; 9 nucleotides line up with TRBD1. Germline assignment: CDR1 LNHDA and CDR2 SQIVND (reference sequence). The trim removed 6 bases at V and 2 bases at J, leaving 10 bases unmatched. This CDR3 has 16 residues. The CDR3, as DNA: TGTGCCAGTAGGCGAAGTCACAGGGGGCAGAACTATGGCTACACCTTC. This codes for CASRRSHRGQNYGYTF.

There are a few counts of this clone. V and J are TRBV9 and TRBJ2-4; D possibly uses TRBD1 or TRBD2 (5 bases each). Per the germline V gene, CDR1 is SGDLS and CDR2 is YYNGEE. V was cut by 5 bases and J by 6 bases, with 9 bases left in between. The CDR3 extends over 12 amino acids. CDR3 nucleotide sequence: TGTGCCAGCAGTGAGGGGCCAAACATTCAGTACTTC. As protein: CASSEGPNIQYF. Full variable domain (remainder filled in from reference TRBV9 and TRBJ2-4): DSGVTQTPKHLITATGQRVTLRCSPRSGDLSVYWYQQSLDQGLQFLIQYYNGEERAKGNILERFSAQQFPDLHSELNLSSLELGDSALYFCASSEGPNIQYFGAGTRLSVL.

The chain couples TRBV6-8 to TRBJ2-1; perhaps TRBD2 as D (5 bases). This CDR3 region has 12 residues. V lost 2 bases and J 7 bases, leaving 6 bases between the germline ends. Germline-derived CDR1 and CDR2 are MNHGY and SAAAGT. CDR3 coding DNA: TGTGCCAGCAGTTACCCGGGGAATGAGCAGTTCTTC. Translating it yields CASSYPGNEQFF.

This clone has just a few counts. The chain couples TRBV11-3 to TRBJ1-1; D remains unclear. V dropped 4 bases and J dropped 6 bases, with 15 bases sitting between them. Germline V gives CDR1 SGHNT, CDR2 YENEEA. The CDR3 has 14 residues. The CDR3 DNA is TGTGCCAGCAGCTCCGAGACCCGGAGGGCTGAAGCTTTCTTT. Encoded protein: CASSSETRRAEAFF.

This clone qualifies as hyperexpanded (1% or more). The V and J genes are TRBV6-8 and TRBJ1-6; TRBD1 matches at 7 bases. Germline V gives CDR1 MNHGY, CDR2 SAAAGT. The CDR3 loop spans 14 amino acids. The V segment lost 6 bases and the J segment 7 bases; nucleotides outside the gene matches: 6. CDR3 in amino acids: CASRKTGRNSPLHF. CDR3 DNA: TGTGCCAGCAGGAAGACAGGGCGGAATTCACCCCTCCACTTT.

The CDR3 sequence is CASNTQVVGTDTQYF. The CDR3 DNA reads as TGTGCCAGTAACACCCAGGTGGTTGGCACAGATACGCAGTATTTT. The V gene is TRBV19, the J gene TRBJ2-3; no definite D call. In germline, CDR1 is LNHDA, CDR2 SQIVND (reference sequence). V was clipped by 7 bases and J by 1 base, with 15 bases between them. The CDR3 runs to 15 residues. Full variable domain (missing parts from reference TRBV19 and TRBJ2-3): DGGITQSPKYLFRKEGQNVTLSCEQNLNHDAMYWYRQDPGQGLRLIYYSQIVNDFQKGDIAEGYSVSREKKESFPLTVTSAQKNPTAFYLCASNTQVVGTDTQYFGPGTRLTVL.

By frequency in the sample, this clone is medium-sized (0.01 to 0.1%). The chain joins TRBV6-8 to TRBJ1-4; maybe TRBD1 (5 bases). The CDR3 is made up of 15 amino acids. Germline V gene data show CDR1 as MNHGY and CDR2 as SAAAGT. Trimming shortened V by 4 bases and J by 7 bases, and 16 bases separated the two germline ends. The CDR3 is CASSFSGPWFEKLFF. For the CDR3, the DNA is TGTGCCAGCAGTTTCTCAGGGCCTTGGTTTGAAAAACTGTTTTTT.

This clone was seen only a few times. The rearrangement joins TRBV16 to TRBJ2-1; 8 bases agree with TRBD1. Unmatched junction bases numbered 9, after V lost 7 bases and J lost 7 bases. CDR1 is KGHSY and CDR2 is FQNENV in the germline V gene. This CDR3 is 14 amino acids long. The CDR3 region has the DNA TGTGCCAGCAACCCAGGGGGCGCCGGGAATGAGCAGTTCTTC. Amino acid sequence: CASNPGGAGNEQFF.